Listed below are T cell receptor beta chains from one sample, sequenced in a study of Tregs in tolerant kidney transplant recipients. Sequencing was performed with immunoSEQ multiplex PCR; in TCRdb, only in-frame clones are kept and a portion is missing. The sample includes approximately 60,000 clones, around four fifths seen only once; the top ten take approximately 4.7%. The sequenced sample consisted of CD4+ T cells from blood. The source is a human donor in good health. Both conserved end residues are part of each CDR3. A D gene is named only where the DNA matches it firmly. Some rows mark clone size as missing; the rest say once, few, many or name a class of expanded clone.

j_gene: TRBJ2-5; d_gene: TRBD1; abundance: once; v_gene: TRBV7-2; CDR3aa: CASSRGQGRETQYF; CDR3nt: TGTGCCAGCAGCAGGGGACAGGGCAGGGAGACCCAGTACTTC
j_gene: TRBJ2-3; d_gene: .; abundance: .; v_gene: TRBV5-8; CDR3aa: CASSLHTRTNSAHTQYF; CDR3nt: TGTGCCAGCAGCCTACACACGCGGACCAACTCAGCCCATACGCAGTATTTT
j_gene: TRBJ1-1; d_gene: .; abundance: .; v_gene: TRBV7-3; CDR3aa: CASSSRGMNTEAFF; CDR3nt: TGTGCCAGCAGCTCCCGAGGGATGAACACTGAAGCTTTCTTT
j_gene: TRBJ2-7; d_gene: .; abundance: .; v_gene: TRBV15; CDR3aa: CATSRDRLGYEQYF; CDR3nt: TGTGCCACCAGCAGAGATCGGTTAGGCTACGAGCAGTACTTC
j_gene: TRBJ2-7; d_gene: TRBD2; abundance: once; v_gene: TRBV19; CDR3aa: CASRNLAGDYEQYF; CDR3nt: TGTGCCAGTAGGAACCTTGCGGGGGACTACGAGCAGTACTTC
j_gene: TRBJ1-3; d_gene: TRBD1; abundance: .; v_gene: TRBV4-3; CDR3aa: CASSQLDRAGNTIYF; CDR3nt: TGCGCCAGCAGCCAACTCGACAGGGCAGGAAACACCATATATTTT
j_gene: TRBJ2-1; d_gene: TRBD2; abundance: .; v_gene: TRBV19; CDR3aa: CASTPPTGGPGNEQFF; CDR3nt: TGTGCCAGTACGCCCCCAACGGGGGGGCCGGGAAATGAGCAGTTCTTC
j_gene: TRBJ1-2; d_gene: .; abundance: .; v_gene: TRBV5-6; CDR3aa: CASSVGLYGYTF; CDR3nt: TGTGCCAGCAGCGTGGGTCTCTATGGCTACACCTTC
j_gene: TRBJ1-6; d_gene: TRBD1; abundance: .; v_gene: TRBV4-1; CDR3aa: CASSHQQGADSPLHF; CDR3nt: TGCGCCAGCAGCCACCAACAGGGGGCCGATTCACCCCTCCACTTT
j_gene: TRBJ1-1; d_gene: .; abundance: once; v_gene: TRBV30; CDR3aa: CAWNMNLGGSEAFF; CDR3nt: TGTGCCTGGAATATGAATTTGGGGGGGTCGGAAGCTTTCTTT
j_gene: TRBJ2-1; d_gene: .; abundance: medium-sized; v_gene: TRBV14; CDR3aa: CASSQVSGTNEQFF; CDR3nt: TGTGCCAGCAGCCAAGTTTCAGGGACAAATGAGCAGTTCTTC
j_gene: TRBJ2-5; d_gene: TRBD2; abundance: .; v_gene: TRBV5-1; CDR3aa: CASRKRLALGETQYF; CDR3nt: TGCGCCAGCAGAAAGAGACTAGCGTTGGGAGAGACCCAGTACTTC
j_gene: TRBJ2-5; d_gene: TRBD2; abundance: .; v_gene: TRBV6-1; CDR3aa: CASSVHTSGGRETQYF; CDR3nt: TGTGCCAGCAGTGTTCATACTAGCGGGGGTAGGGAGACCCAGTACTTC
j_gene: TRBJ2-3; d_gene: .; abundance: .; v_gene: TRBV6-4; CDR3aa: CASSPRLGDTQYF; CDR3nt: TGTGCCAGCAGTCCGAGGTTAGGAGATACGCAGTATTTT
j_gene: TRBJ1-6; d_gene: .; abundance: .; v_gene: TRBV15; CDR3aa: CATSRDSQPLHF; CDR3nt: TGTGCCACCAGCAGAGATTCCCAACCCCTCCACTTT
j_gene: TRBJ2-2; d_gene: .; abundance: few; v_gene: TRBV4-1; CDR3aa: CASSPYSGSNTGELFF; CDR3nt: TGCGCCAGCAGCCCATACAGCGGGTCGAACACCGGGGAGCTGTTTTTT
j_gene: TRBJ2-1; d_gene: TRBD1; abundance: .; v_gene: TRBV5-4; CDR3aa: CASRPSTGSTHNEQFF; CDR3nt: TGTGCCAGCAGACCCTCGACAGGGTCAACCCACAATGAGCAGTTCTTC
j_gene: TRBJ1-1; d_gene: TRBD1; abundance: .; v_gene: TRBV7-2; CDR3aa: CASSPGGWQTEAFF; CDR3nt: TGTGCCAGCAGCCCAGGGGGCTGGCAAACTGAAGCTTTCTTT
j_gene: TRBJ2-5; d_gene: TRBD2; abundance: .; v_gene: TRBV11-1; CDR3aa: CASSPGRLAAQETQYF; CDR3nt: TGTGCCAGCAGCCCCGGGAGACTAGCGGCACAAGAGACCCAGTACTTC
j_gene: TRBJ1-1; d_gene: .; abundance: .; v_gene: TRBV7-9; CDR3aa: CASSSQGGTEAFF; CDR3nt: TGTGCCAGCAGCTCCCAGGGTGGCACTGAAGCTTTCTTT
j_gene: TRBJ2-7; d_gene: TRBD1; abundance: .; v_gene: TRBV30; CDR3aa: CAWSVGGGYTYEQYF; CDR3nt: TGTGCCTGGAGTGTAGGGGGCGGGTATACCTACGAGCAGTACTTC
j_gene: TRBJ1-1; d_gene: .; abundance: few; v_gene: TRBV29-1; CDR3aa: CSVEDSPGNTEAFF; CDR3nt: TGCAGCGTTGAAGACAGCCCGGGGAACACTGAAGCTTTCTTT
j_gene: TRBJ2-3; d_gene: TRBD2; abundance: few; v_gene: TRBV11-2; CDR3aa: CASSPGLAGDTQYF; CDR3nt: TGTGCCAGCAGCCCGGGACTAGCGGGAGATACGCAGTATTTT
j_gene: TRBJ1-1; d_gene: TRBD1; abundance: .; v_gene: TRBV7-2; CDR3aa: CASSADPRGHGEAFF; CDR3nt: TGTGCCAGCAGCGCAGATCCCAGGGGGCATGGTGAAGCTTTCTTT
j_gene: TRBJ2-7; d_gene: TRBD2; abundance: .; v_gene: TRBV5-4; CDR3aa: CASSFKLSPTSEGEQYF; CDR3nt: TGTGCCAGCAGCTTCAAACTTTCCCCCACTAGCGAAGGCGAGCAGTACTTC
j_gene: TRBJ1-5; d_gene: TRBD1; abundance: few; v_gene: TRBV19; CDR3aa: CASWDRGSNQPQHF; CDR3nt: TGTGCCAGTTGGGACAGGGGAAGCAATCAGCCCCAGCATTTT
j_gene: TRBJ2-5; d_gene: TRBD2; abundance: .; v_gene: TRBV5-6; CDR3aa: CASSFPGGWTETQYF; CDR3nt: TGTGCCAGCAGCTTTCCGGGAGGTTGGACGGAGACCCAGTACTTC
j_gene: TRBJ1-4; d_gene: .; abundance: few; v_gene: TRBV12-5; CDR3aa: CASGFNHNPGEKLFF; CDR3nt: TGTGCTAGTGGTTTCAATCACAATCCGGGGGAAAAACTGTTTTTT
j_gene: TRBJ1-2; d_gene: TRBD1; abundance: .; v_gene: TRBV6-1; CDR3aa: CAIYDGTGRGYGYTF; CDR3nt: TGTGCCATTTATGACGGGACAGGGCGAGGCTATGGCTACACCTTC
j_gene: TRBJ2-3; d_gene: .; abundance: .; v_gene: TRBV27; CDR3aa: CASSLSKRVPGDF; CDR3nt: TGTGCCAGCAGTTTATCAAAGCGGGTCCCCGGGGATTTT
j_gene: TRBJ1-6; d_gene: .; abundance: once; v_gene: TRBV5-4; CDR3aa: CASSRDGNSPLHF; CDR3nt: TGTGCCAGCAGCCGGGACGGAAATTCACCCCTCCACTTT
j_gene: TRBJ2-1; d_gene: TRBD2; abundance: .; v_gene: TRBV29-1; CDR3aa: CSVDGASGSNEQFF; CDR3nt: TGCAGCGTTGATGGGGCTAGCGGGAGTAATGAGCAGTTCTTC
j_gene: TRBJ2-5; d_gene: .; abundance: .; v_gene: TRBV7-3; CDR3aa: CASSFSSQETQYF; CDR3nt: TGTGCCAGCAGCTTTTCCAGCCAAGAGACCCAGTACTTC
j_gene: TRBJ1-1; d_gene: .; abundance: .; v_gene: TRBV19; CDR3aa: CASSIWNMNTEAFF; CDR3nt: TGTGCCAGTAGTATCTGGAACATGAACACTGAAGCTTTCTTT
j_gene: TRBJ1-4; d_gene: .; abundance: .; v_gene: TRBV27; CDR3aa: CASSYRASRGEKLFF; CDR3nt: TGTGCCAGCAGTTACCGGGCCAGCCGGGGTGAAAAACTGTTTTTT
j_gene: TRBJ2-7; d_gene: .; abundance: .; v_gene: TRBV6-5; CDR3aa: CASSYSSFEQYF; CDR3nt: TGTGCCAGCAGTTACTCGAGCTTCGAGCAGTACTTC
j_gene: TRBJ1-2; d_gene: .; abundance: .; v_gene: TRBV19; CDR3aa: CASSVAGSGAYGYTF; CDR3nt: TGTGCCAGTAGTGTTGCGGGTTCGGGGGCCTATGGCTACACCTTC
j_gene: TRBJ2-3; d_gene: .; abundance: .; v_gene: TRBV7-8; CDR3aa: CASSPPQGGTDTQYF; CDR3nt: TGTGCCAGCAGCCCACCCCAAGGAGGCACAGATACGCAGTATTTT
j_gene: TRBJ2-7; d_gene: .; abundance: .; v_gene: TRBV21-1; CDR3aa: CASAKLVRASIHF; CDR3nt: TGTGCCAGCGCGAAACTAGTTAGGGCAAGTATTCACTTC
j_gene: TRBJ2-2; d_gene: .; abundance: .; v_gene: TRBV6-5; CDR3aa: CASSYSMGRQLFF; CDR3nt: TGTGCCAGCAGTTACTCGATGGGAAGGCAGCTGTTTTTT
j_gene: TRBJ1-1; d_gene: .; abundance: .; v_gene: TRBV11-3; CDR3aa: CASNVQGTEAFF; CDR3nt: TGTGCCAGCAACGTTCAGGGAACTGAAGCTTTCTTT